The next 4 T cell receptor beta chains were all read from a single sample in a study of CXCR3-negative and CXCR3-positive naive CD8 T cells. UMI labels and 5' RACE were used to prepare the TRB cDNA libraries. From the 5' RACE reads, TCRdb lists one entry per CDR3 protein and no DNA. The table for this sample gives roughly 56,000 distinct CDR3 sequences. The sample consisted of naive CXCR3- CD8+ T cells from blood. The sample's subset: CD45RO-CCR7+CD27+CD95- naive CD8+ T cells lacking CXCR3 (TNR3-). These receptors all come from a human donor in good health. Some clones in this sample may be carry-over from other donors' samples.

This chain's CDR3 is CASSPRLGQEDPIAYNEQFF. The rearrangement links TRBV7-9 to TRBJ2-1; with no DNA, the TCRdb D assignment of TRBD1 cannot be verified. CDR3 length equals 20 residues. The germline V gene encodes CDR1 SEHNR and CDR2 FQNEAQ (reference sequence).

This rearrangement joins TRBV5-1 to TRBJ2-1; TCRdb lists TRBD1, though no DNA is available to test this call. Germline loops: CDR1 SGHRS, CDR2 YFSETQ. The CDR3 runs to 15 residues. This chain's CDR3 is CASRGHISSYNEQFF. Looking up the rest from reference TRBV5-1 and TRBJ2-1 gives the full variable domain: KAGVTQTPRYLIKTRGQQVTLSCSPISGHRSVSWYQQTPGQGLQFLFEYFSETQRNKGNFPGRFSGRQFSNSRSEMNVSTLELGDSALYLCASRGHISSYNEQFFGPGTRLTVL.

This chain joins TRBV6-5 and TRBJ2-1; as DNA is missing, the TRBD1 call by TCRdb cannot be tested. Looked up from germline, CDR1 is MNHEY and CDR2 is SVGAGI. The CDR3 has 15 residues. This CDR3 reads CASSYAGQGYNEQFF.

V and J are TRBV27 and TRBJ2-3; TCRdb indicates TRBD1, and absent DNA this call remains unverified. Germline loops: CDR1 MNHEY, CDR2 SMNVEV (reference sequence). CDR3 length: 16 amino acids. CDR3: CASSFRGAFSTDTQYF.